This T cell receptor (beta chain) was sequenced for a study of OX40 agonist ivuxolimab in advanced cancers. Study in general: Two patients with cutaneous melanoma and one with hepatocellular carcinoma, three in total, showed partial responses.

This clone was counted only a few times. Sequencing was performed with immunoSEQ multiplex PCR; in TCRdb, only in-frame clones are kept and a portion is missing. The sample contains roughly 36,000 clones, under 85% of which appear only once. The length of the CDR3 is 14 residues. This receptor was obtained from an adult with an advanced solid tumor such as melanoma, head and neck, liver or kidney cancer. V and J are TRBV21-1 and TRBJ2-7. TRBV21-1 is labeled a pseudogene. The input for sequencing was CD4+ or CD8+ T cells sorted from blood, taken in a trial of the OX40 agonist ivuxolimab. In DNA, the CDR3 is TGTGCCAGCAGCAAATGGACCAGAAACTACGAGCAGTACGTC. It codes for CASSKWTRNYEQYV.